These T cell receptor beta chains were read from a single sample in a study of blood T cell repertoires in COVID-19. TCRdb's table, derived via immunoSEQ multiplex PCR, lists solely in-frame clones and lacks some. The table records around 94,000 clones, roughly nine tenths of them present only once. Sequenced input: peripheral blood. Every receptor here comes from a woman in her forties or fifties with COVID-19, enrolled during active disease. Both conserved end residues are part of each CDR3. D genes are given only for firm matches. Clone size is not always given. Where it is, it says once, few, many or a class for expanded clones.

clone size: .; V gene: TRBV12-5; D gene: .; J gene: TRBJ1-5; CDR3 protein: CASGLGGQRNQPQHF; CDR3 DNA: TGTGCTAGTGGTTTGGGCGGACAGCGCAATCAGCCCCAGCATTTT
clone size: .; V gene: TRBV11-2; D gene: .; J gene: TRBJ2-1; CDR3 protein: CASSLVRGRYNEQFF; CDR3 DNA: TGTGCCAGCAGCTTAGTACGGGGGAGATACAATGAGCAGTTCTTC
clone size: .; V gene: TRBV15; D gene: TRBD1; J gene: TRBJ1-2; CDR3 protein: CATSTEPTGINSGYTF; CDR3 DNA: TGTGCCACCAGCACCGAACCGACAGGGATTAACTCGGGCTACACCTTC
clone size: .; V gene: TRBV28; D gene: TRBD2; J gene: TRBJ2-7; CDR3 protein: CASSLAGGSVSEQYF; CDR3 DNA: TGTGCCAGCAGTTTAGCGGGGGGGAGTGTGTCCGAGCAGTACTTC
clone size: .; V gene: TRBV5-4; D gene: TRBD1; J gene: TRBJ2-1; CDR3 protein: CASSSTTGYEQFF; CDR3 DNA: TGTGCCAGCAGCTCCACGACAGGGTATGAGCAGTTCTTC
clone size: .; V gene: TRBV7-8; D gene: .; J gene: TRBJ1-4; CDR3 protein: CASSPGRGEEKLFF; CDR3 DNA: TGTGCCAGCAGCCCTGGGAGGGGTGAAGAAAAACTGTTTTTT
clone size: .; V gene: TRBV11-2; D gene: .; J gene: TRBJ2-1; CDR3 protein: CASSLELTEQFF; CDR3 DNA: TGTGCCAGCAGCTTGGAATTGACTGAACAGTTCTTC
clone size: .; V gene: TRBV30; D gene: TRBD2; J gene: TRBJ2-1; CDR3 protein: CASVPGLAGHTKQFF; CDR3 DNA: TGTGCCTCAGTACCGGGACTAGCGGGGCATACGAAGCAGTTCTTC
clone size: many; V gene: TRBV9; D gene: .; J gene: TRBJ2-3; CDR3 protein: CASSVPNGGGLDTQYF; CDR3 DNA: TGTGCCAGCAGCGTACCTAACGGCGGGGGCCTGGATACGCAGTATTTT
clone size: .; V gene: TRBV18; D gene: TRBD1; J gene: TRBJ1-4; CDR3 protein: CASSQRQGATNEKLFF; CDR3 DNA: TGTGCCAGCTCACAACGACAGGGGGCAACTAATGAAAAACTGTTTTTT
clone size: .; V gene: TRBV7-9; D gene: .; J gene: TRBJ1-5; CDR3 protein: CASSSGVDQPQHF; CDR3 DNA: TGTGCCAGCAGCTCAGGGGTAGATCAGCCCCAGCATTTT
clone size: .; V gene: TRBV11-3; D gene: .; J gene: TRBJ1-6; CDR3 protein: CASSPRVSPLHF; CDR3 DNA: TGTGCCAGCAGCCCCCGGGTGTCACCCCTCCACTTT
clone size: once; V gene: TRBV7-3; D gene: .; J gene: TRBJ1-1; CDR3 protein: CASSLYRDTEAFF; CDR3 DNA: TGTGCCAGCAGCTTATACCGGGACACTGAAGCTTTCTTT
clone size: .; V gene: TRBV7-8; D gene: .; J gene: TRBJ1-1; CDR3 protein: CASSRRFEAFF; CDR3 DNA: TGTGCCAGCAGCCGTAGATTTGAAGCTTTCTTT
clone size: .; V gene: TRBV29-1; D gene: .; J gene: TRBJ1-4; CDR3 protein: CSVGTGQTDEKLFF; CDR3 DNA: TGCAGCGTTGGAACCGGACAGACTGATGAAAAACTGTTTTTT
clone size: .; V gene: TRBV6-4; D gene: .; J gene: TRBJ2-2; CDR3 protein: CASSDSGQNTGELFF; CDR3 DNA: TGTGCCAGCAGTGACTCGGGACAGAACACCGGGGAGCTGTTTTTT
clone size: .; V gene: TRBV11-3; D gene: TRBD2; J gene: TRBJ2-2; CDR3 protein: CASSPATSGGNTGELFF; CDR3 DNA: TGTGCCAGCAGCCCGGCAACTAGCGGGGGGAACACCGGGGAGCTGTTTTTT
clone size: .; V gene: TRBV28; D gene: .; J gene: TRBJ1-2; CDR3 protein: CASSLEGVYGYTF; CDR3 DNA: TGTGCCAGCAGTTTAGAAGGGGTCTATGGCTACACCTTC
clone size: once; V gene: TRBV19; D gene: TRBD1; J gene: TRBJ1-5; CDR3 protein: CASSIDGQGSHNQPQHF; CDR3 DNA: TGTGCCAGTAGTATAGATGGACAGGGCAGCCACAATCAGCCCCAGCATTTT
clone size: .; V gene: TRBV10-3; D gene: .; J gene: TRBJ2-1; CDR3 protein: CAISESKEAYNEQFF; CDR3 DNA: TGTGCCATCAGTGAGTCTAAGGAGGCCTACAATGAGCAGTTCTTC
clone size: .; V gene: TRBV2; D gene: TRBD1; J gene: TRBJ1-1; CDR3 protein: CASSEAQGAYTEAFF; CDR3 DNA: TGTGCCAGCAGTGAAGCCCAGGGGGCCTACACTGAAGCTTTCTTT
clone size: few; V gene: TRBV27; D gene: TRBD2; J gene: TRBJ2-1; CDR3 protein: CASSRGLADHNEQFF; CDR3 DNA: TGTGCCAGCAGTCGAGGACTAGCAGACCACAATGAGCAGTTCTTC